This record concerns one T cell receptor (beta chain) sequence. Produced via immunoSEQ multiplex PCR; TCRdb's table is partial and in-frame only. The sample includes fewer than 45,000 clones, 85% to 90% of them seen just once. Trimming shortened V by 4 bases and J by 3 bases, and 13 bases separated the two germline ends. This CDR3 region has 14 residues. Germline lookup yields CDR1 SGDLS and CDR2 YYNGEE. The sample originates from a study of T cell responses to AZD1222 COVID-19 vaccine. This TCR came from an adult in good health. The rearrangement links TRBV9 to TRBJ2-5; D might be TRBD1 (6 bases). The sample in question was peripheral blood, obtained on day 0 of AZD1222 vaccination. The DNA for the CDR3 is TGTGCCAGCAGCCCCGGACAGAGAGAAGAGACCCAGTACTTC. This sequence encodes CASSPGQREETQYF.